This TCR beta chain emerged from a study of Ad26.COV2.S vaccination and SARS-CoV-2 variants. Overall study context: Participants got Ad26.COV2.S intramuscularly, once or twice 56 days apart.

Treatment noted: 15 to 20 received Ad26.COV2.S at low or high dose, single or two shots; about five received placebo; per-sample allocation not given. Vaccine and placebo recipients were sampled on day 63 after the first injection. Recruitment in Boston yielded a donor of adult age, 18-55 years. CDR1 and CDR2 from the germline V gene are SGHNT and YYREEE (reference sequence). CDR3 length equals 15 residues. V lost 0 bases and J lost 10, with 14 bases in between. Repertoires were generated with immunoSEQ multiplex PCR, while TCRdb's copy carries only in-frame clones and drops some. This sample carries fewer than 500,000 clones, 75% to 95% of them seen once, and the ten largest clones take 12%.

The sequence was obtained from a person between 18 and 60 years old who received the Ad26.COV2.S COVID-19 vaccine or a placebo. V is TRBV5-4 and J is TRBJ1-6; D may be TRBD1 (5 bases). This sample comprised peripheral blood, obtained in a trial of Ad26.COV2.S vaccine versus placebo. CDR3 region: CASSLGVGGGSPLHF. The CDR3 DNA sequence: TGTGCCAGCAGCTTGGGGGTCGGGGGTGGATCACCCCTCCACTTT.